This T cell receptor (beta chain) was sequenced during a study of T cell clusters in autoimmune cytopenias. With regard to this clonotype: Its antigen is still unknown.

One tube held mixed TRB-A and TRB-B primer pools for touch-down PCR. TCRdb reprocessed the multiplex PCR reads and stores each CDR3 protein as one record, lacking DNA. The listing contains approximately 16,000 distinct CDR3 sequences. Study conclusions and caveats: Functional roles of the in silico T cell clusters still await experimental validation.

About 37,500 genome equivalents of blood DNA were amplified for TRB. The CDR3 sequence is 14 residues long. Looked up from germline, CDR1 is GTSNPN and CDR2 is SVGIG (reference sequence). The sample was also reused in another study, on T cell repertoires in aging, cancer and after chemotherapy. That work contributes: Healthy donor repertoires were recorded over several months to years and showed clear clonal overlap.

This sequence joins TRBV30 and TRBJ2-7; absent DNA, TCRdb's TRBD2 call cannot be checked. Sequencing used peripheral blood. The TCR originated in a human donor in good health. This CDR3 is CAWSRLAGGGEQYF. Supplemented by reference TRBV30 and TRBJ2-7, the full variable domain reads SQTIHQWPATLVQPVGSPLSLECTVEGTSNPNLYWYRQAAGRGLQLLFYSVGIGQISSEVPQNLSASRPQDRQFILSSKKLLLSDSGFYLCAWSRLAGGGEQYFGPGTRLTVT.